This TCR beta chain was sequenced during a study of OX40 agonist ivuxolimab in advanced cancers. Overall study: At doses from 0.01 to 10 mg/kg, patients were given intravenous ivuxolimab every 2 weeks.

Generated by immunoSEQ multiplex PCR, the TCRdb table keeps only in-frame clones and is missing some. The sample records more than 60,000 clones, 86% being singletons. V lost 5 bases, J lost 0 bases, and 17 bases lay in between. The CDR3 is 16 residues long. The germline CDR1 and CDR2 sequences are SEHNR and FQNEAQ (reference sequence). General observations from the study: On average, CD8+ T cells had more expanded clones than CD4+.

In regard to this clone: What it binds is unknown.

The input for sequencing was CD4+ or CD8+ T cells sorted from blood, taken in a trial of the OX40 agonist ivuxolimab. This chain uses TRBV7-9 with TRBJ2-7; tentatively, D is TRBD2 (6 bases). The TCR originated in an adult with an advanced solid tumor such as melanoma, head and neck, liver or kidney cancer. CDR3 DNA: TGTGCCAGCAGCCCCCTGGGGGGAACGAGCTCCTACGAGCAGTACTTC. Residues: CASSPLGGTSSYEQYF.